This T cell receptor beta chain was observed in a study of blood T cell repertoires in COVID-19. Study overall: COVID-19 samples collected from the United States, Italy and Spain covered acute and convalescent phases. T cells, B-cell-depleted T cells, or PBMCs supplied cDNA or gDNA.

The germline V gene encodes CDR1 LGHNA and CDR2 YNFKEQ. This CDR3 has 15 amino acids. V dropped 0 bases and J dropped 5; count of bases not matched to a gene: 2. In the authors' methods: It was from reference gene primer amplification that nucleated cell counts were estimated. Using immunoSEQ multiplex PCR, the repertoire was profiled, and TCRdb retains in-frame clones only, with some absent. V and J calls and clone size are copied from that table; D and trimming were computed from the DNA. The sample carries more than 250,000 clones, 65% to 85% recorded once. This clone was detected only a few times.

Sequenced input: peripheral blood. The rearrangement joins TRBV4-2 to TRBJ2-1; 9 positions agree with TRBD2. The clonotype originates from a woman aged 45 to 65 with acute or convalescent COVID-19. This CDR3 reads CASSQEQREDNEQFF. The CDR3 DNA sequence: TGTGCCAGCAGCCAAGAACAGCGGGAGGACAATGAGCAGTTCTTC.